The rows below give T cell receptor beta chains drawn from one sample of a study of blood T cell repertoires in COVID-19. Profiled with immunoSEQ multiplex PCR; TCRdb holds only in-frame clones, not every one. The data show 55,000 to 65,000 clones, roughly 90% seen once. The sample was peripheral blood. The receptors stem from a woman between 55 and 75 years old with active COVID-19. Each CDR3 is given with its conserved first and last residue.

>TRBV9
CASSASTSGYNEQFF
>TRBV10-1
CAIQDRGGNTIYF
>TRBV4-2
CASSLNSGANVLTF
>TRBV7-9
CASSLGQASEKLFF
>TRBV3-1/TRBV3-2
CASSQDMAQPQHF
>TRBV7-6
CASSSGQGAYGYTF
>TRBV3-1/TRBV3-2
CASSPIAGKETQYF
>TRBV28
CASSWGQSVYGYTF
>TRBV7-9
CASSTLRDSLSSYNSPLHF
>TRBV13
CASSQRTLNYGYTF
>TRBV6-5
CASGRSRGSTEAFF
>TRBV5-5
CASSLAGTGVGTEAFF
>TRBV5-1
CASSLATGNEKLFF
>TRBV12-3/TRBV12-4
CASSIQGNTEAFF
>TRBV3-1/TRBV3-2
CASSQLTGNYGYTF
>TRBV7-9
CASSLGQGSGYTF